One sample yielded the 7 T cell receptor beta chains listed below, sequenced in a study of shared clonotypes between healthy human individuals. This table comes from immunoSEQ multiplex PCR, and its TCRdb copy is limited to in-frame clones, with some not included. The sample includes over a million clones, 98% of them seen just once. The sample consisted of naive CD4+ T cells sorted from blood. Regarding subset: CD45RA+ positively selected. The receptors were sampled from a man aged 25 to 40 in good health.

Here the CDR3 DNA reads TGTGCCAGCTCACGGCCCGGGTTCAACTCCTACGAGCAGTACTTC. Protein product: CASSRPGFNSYEQYF. This chain links TRBV18 with TRBJ2-7; D is unclear. There are 15 residues in the CDR3. V dropped 4 bases and J dropped 0 bases, with 13 bases sitting between them. Germline V gene data show CDR1 as KGHSH and CDR2 as LQKENI.

The gene calls are TRBV7-9 and TRBJ1-1; tentative D call: TRBD1 (5 bases). Trimming removed 2 bases at V and 11 bases at J, with 18 bases between. CDR3 length equals 14 residues. Germline CDR1 reads SEHNR; CDR2 reads FQNEAQ (reference sequence). CDR3 nucleotide sequence: TGTGCCAGCAGCTTAATGCTATCCGGGGGTGGCGCTTTCTTT. Encoded protein: CASSLMLSGGGAFF.

This clone was observed a single time. The chain couples TRBV18 to TRBJ1-1, with 7 bases matching TRBD1. Losses at the gene ends were 6 bases for V and 0 bases for J; bases not matched to a gene: 7. This CDR3 is 15 amino acids long. Germline CDR1 is KGHSH and CDR2 is LQKENI. DNA of the CDR3: TGTGCCAGCTCGATTAAGGGGACAGTGAACACTGAAGCTTTCTTT. Residues: CASSIKGTVNTEAFF.

J is TRBJ2-7 and V is TRBV18, with TRBD2 as a possible D gene (5 bases). Between the trimmed V and J ends, which lost 3 bases and 2 bases, there was a span of 8 bases. CDR1 and CDR2 (germline): KGHSH, LQKENI. The CDR3 length is 13 residues. CDR3 amino acids: CASSPLAAYEQYF. In DNA, the CDR3 is TGTGCCAGCTCACCTCTAGCAGCCTACGAGCAGTACTTC. Full variable domain (outside the CDR3, taken from reference TRBV18 and TRBJ2-7): NAGVMQNPRHLVRRRGQEARLRCSPMKGHSHVYWYRQLPEEGLKFMVYLQKENIIDESGMPKERFSAEFPKEGPSILRIQQVVRGDSAAYFCASSPLAAYEQYFGPGTRLTVT.

The chain combines TRBV11-2 with TRBJ2-2; D uncertain. The germline V gene has CDR1 SGHAT and CDR2 FQNNGV. The CDR3 sequence is 14 residues long. Trimming pared 2 bases from V and 7 bases from J, leaving 11 bases between. The CDR3 region has the DNA TGTGCCAGCAGCTTAATAAGTCCTGGCGGGGAGCTGTTTTTT. This sequence encodes CASSLISPGGELFF.

This chain links TRBV28 with TRBJ2-1; weak D call: TRBD2 (6 bases). V was trimmed by 10 bases and J by 4 bases, leaving 14 bases between them. CDR1 is MDHEN and CDR2 is SYDVKM in the germline V gene. The CDR3 consists of 13 residues. CDR3 loop: CATREGGYNEQFF. The CDR3 DNA sequence: TGTGCCACCAGAGAGGGAGGATACAATGAGCAGTTCTTC.

V and J are TRBV18 and TRBJ1-2; the D is unclear. There are 16 residues in the CDR3. The germline CDR1 and CDR2 sequences are KGHSH and LQKENI. Trimming took 3 bases from V and 10 from J, leaving 24 bases between them. CDR3 residues: CASSPRYGEAQTDYTF. In DNA, the CDR3 is TGTGCCAGCTCACCCCGATATGGGGAGGCACAAACGGACTACACCTTC.